This T cell receptor (beta chain) appears in the sequencing data of a study of blood T cell repertoires in COVID-19. Across the whole study: Samples taken during acute and convalescent COVID-19 were collected in the United States, Italy and Spain. The cDNA or gDNA used as material had been derived from T cells, B-cell-depleted T cells, or PBMCs.

Authors' methods: Estimated nucleated cell counts came from reference gene primer amplification. The protocol was immunoSEQ multiplex PCR, while the TCRdb copy is restricted to in-frame clones and leaves out a portion. V and J calls and clone size are copied from that table; D and trimming were computed from the DNA. The table has 200,000 to 250,000 clones, around nine tenths seen once; the top ten hold under 7.5%. Germline V lookup: CDR1 SGHTS, CDR2 YDEGEE. This CDR3 is 17 amino acids long. Trimming at V came to 3 bases and at J to 0 bases, leaving 5 bases not matched to a gene. The rearrangement uses TRBV5-8 and TRBJ2-1; TRBD2 aligns across 11 bases. Specimen: peripheral blood. This receptor was obtained from a man aged 55 to 70 who had recovered from COVID-19. CDR3 in amino acids: CASSWGTSGSSYNEQFF. The DNA for the CDR3 is TGTGCCAGCAGCTGGGGGACTAGCGGCAGCTCCTACAATGAGCAGTTCTTC.